These 27 T cell receptor beta chains were all obtained from the same sample, sequenced in a study of human T cells and chemical hapten exposure. TCRdb re-called the RACE reads through MiXCR, storing one row per CDR3 protein. This table holds roughly 40,000 distinct CDR3 sequences, around 11% found once. Regarding time point: pre-sensitization, week 0. Noted treatment: therapeutic diphenylcyclopropenone sensitization with weekly scalp DPC. This material consisted of whole blood, taken in connection with sensitization to the hapten diphenylcyclopropenone (DPC). The receptors originated from a woman aged 30 to 39 with alopecia areata. Some clones in this sample may be carry-over from other donors' samples.

This clonotype was observed a few times. This chain joins TRBV14 and TRBJ2-5; D unclear. Germline CDR1 is SGHDN and CDR2 is FVKESK. The V end was cut by 5 bases, the J end by 5 bases, with 21 bases between. The CDR3 consists of 16 residues. The CDR3 coding sequence is TGTGCCAGCAGCTACGGATCCGGTAACACTGCCGAGACCCAGTACTTC. Protein product: CASSYGSGNTAETQYF.

At least ten counts were recorded for this clonotype. The rearrangement uses TRBV6-6 and TRBJ2-5, with 7 bases fitting TRBD2. V was pared by 7 bases and J by 4 bases, with 6 bases of the junction left unmatched. Germline V gene sequence: CDR1 MNHNY, CDR2 SVGAGI (reference sequence). CDR3 length: 13 amino acids. The CDR3 DNA is TGTGCCAGCAAGTGGGAGGGCCGAGAGACCCAGTACTTC. Its translation: CASKWEGRETQYF.

The rearrangement links TRBV5-1 to TRBJ1-1; a possible D gene is TRBD1 (6 bases). The CDR3 contains 13 residues. Per the germline V gene, CDR1 is SGHRS and CDR2 is YFSETQ. V lost 4 bases, J lost 7 bases, and 14 bases lay in between. The DNA for the CDR3 is TGCGCCAGCAGCGCGGACAGTTCCCTTGAAGCTTTCTTT. The encoded protein is CASSADSSLEAFF.

V usage is TRBV19 and J usage is TRBJ2-6; either TRBD1 or TRBD2 may fit D (5 bases each). Trimming cost V 9 bases and J 0 bases, with 18 bases left between them. Germline V gene sequence: CDR1 LNHDA, CDR2 SQIVND (reference sequence). The CDR3 is 17 amino acids. CDR3 sequence: CASGRGDPNSGANVLTF. In nucleotides, the CDR3 is TGTGCCAGCGGCCGAGGGGACCCCAACTCTGGGGCCAACGTCCTGACTTTC.

This clonotype was counted many times. The rearrangement joins TRBV20-1 to TRBJ1-4; D perhaps matches TRBD1 (6 bases). The V gene's germline CDR1 is DFQATT and CDR2 SNEGSKA (reference sequence). The V and J ends lost 5 bases and 5 bases respectively, with 18 bases between them. CDR3 size: 15 residues. In DNA, the CDR3 is TGCAGTGCTCGGGCGCCGACCACAGGGAATGAAAAACTGTTTTTT. As protein: CSARAPTTGNEKLFF.

This clonotype was detected only a few times. The gene calls are TRBV28 and TRBJ1-3; D gene ambiguous. Germline loops: CDR1 MDHEN, CDR2 SYDVKM. CDR3 length: 12 amino acids. V was cut by 7 bases and J by 0 bases, with 4 bases left in between. The CDR3 sequence is CASTISGNTIYF. CDR3 DNA: TGTGCCAGCACTATCTCTGGAAACACCATATATTTT.

This clonotype was seen at least ten times. V is TRBV11-2 and J is TRBJ2-2, with no clear D. From germline, CDR1 is SGHAT and CDR2 FQNNGV. The CDR3 length is 14 residues. Trimming removed 3 bases from V and 7 bases from J, with 12 bases in between. CDR3 protein: CASSFGHGNGELFF. CDR3 coding DNA: TGTGCCAGCAGCTTCGGCCATGGGAACGGGGAGCTGTTTTTT. Combining the CDR3 with reference TRBV11-2 and TRBJ2-2 gives the whole variable domain EAGVAQSPRYKIIEKRQSVAFWCNPISGHATLYWYQQILGQGPKLLIQFQNNGVVDDSQLPKDRFSAERLKGVDSTLKIQPAKLEDSAVYLCASSFGHGNGELFFGEGSRLTVL.

CDR3 region: CASSLPTSGAQNIQYF. The DNA of the CDR3 is TGTGCCAGCAGTTTACCGACTAGCGGGGCTCAAAACATTCAGTACTTC. The genes are TRBV28 and TRBJ2-4; 11 positions match TRBD2. Germline V gene lookup returns CDR1 MDHEN and CDR2 SYDVKM. Unmatched junction bases numbered 5, after V lost 2 bases and J lost 5 bases. The CDR3 spans 16 residues.

This clonotype was seen a handful of times. The chain recombines TRBV5-6 with TRBJ2-1; 14 nucleotides match TRBD2. This CDR3 contains 16 residues. Germline V CDR1 and CDR2: SGHDT, YYEEEE. The V segment lost 4 bases and the J segment 6 bases; nucleotides outside the gene matches: 6. Here the CDR3 reads CASSRGLAGVSNEQFF. CDR3 DNA sequence: TGTGCCAGCAGCCGGGGACTAGCGGGGGTCTCCAATGAGCAGTTCTTC.

This clonotype has a count of ten or more. The rearrangement uses TRBV7-8 and TRBJ2-3, with D perhaps TRBD2 (6 bases). From germline, CDR1 is SGHVS and CDR2 FQNEAQ. The CDR3 loop spans 15 amino acids. V was shortened by 3 bases and J by 6 bases, with 16 bases between the two germline ends. CDR3 residues: CASSFTGLPSDTQYF. CDR3 nucleotide sequence: TGTGCCAGCAGCTTTACGGGACTCCCTTCGGATACGCAGTATTTT. Together with reference TRBV7-8 and TRBJ2-3, the CDR3 gives the full variable domain: GAGVSQSPRYKVAKRGQDVALRCDPISGHVSLFWYQQALGQGPEFLTYFQNEAQLDKSGLPSDRFFAERPEGSVSTLKIQRTQQEDSAVYLCASSFTGLPSDTQYFGPGTRLTVL.

This clonotype occurred a few times. The chain carries TRBV20-1 and TRBJ1-5; TRBD1 matches 8 bases. Germline CDR1 is DFQATT and CDR2 is SNEGSKA (reference sequence). The J segment lost 2 bases and the V segment lost 6 bases, leaving 9 bases of the junction unmatched. CDR3 length equals 15 residues. CDR3 nucleotides: TGCAGTGCGAGGATTCCGACAGGGGGCAATCAGCCCCAGCATTTT. It is translated as CSARIPTGGNQPQHF.

This clonotype was recorded at least ten times. The rearrangement joins TRBV21-1 to TRBJ1-2. TRBV21-1 is noted as a pseudogene. CDR3 length: 13 residues. The CDR3 nucleotides read TGTGCCAGCAGCAAAGAGGGAATTGATGGCTACACCTTC. It is translated as CASSKEGIDGYTF.

This clonotype appeared a single time. This may stem from a read error, because a much larger clone lies one nucleotide away. This chain uses TRBV11-2 with TRBJ2-1, with 8 bases aligning to TRBD2. The CDR3 has 12 residues. The germline V gene has CDR1 SGHAT and CDR2 FQNNGV. The DNA of the CDR3 is TGTGCCGGCAGCGGGGGATACAATGAGCAGTTCTTC. It translates to CAGSGGYNEQFF.

V usage is TRBV6-2 or TRBV6-3 and J usage is TRBJ2-3, with D maybe TRBD2 (6 bases). This CDR3 has 14 amino acids. Germline CDR1 MNHEY, CDR2 SVGEGT. V was pared by 2 bases and J by 2 bases, with 8 bases between. The CDR3 DNA follows: TGTGCCAGCAGTTACAGGACTACCACAGATACGCAGTATTTT. Amino acids: CASSYRTTTDTQYF.

This clonotype was detected a few times. V and J are TRBV7-9 and TRBJ2-1; D is uncertain. This CDR3 is built from 16 residues. Trimming removed 2 bases from V and 0 bases from J, with 11 bases in between. Per germline, CDR1 SEHNR and CDR2 FQNEAQ (reference sequence). This CDR3 reads CASSLYAGRSYNEQFF. CDR3 nucleotides: TGTGCCAGCAGCTTATATGCCGGGCGCTCCTACAATGAGCAGTTCTTC.

V is TRBV7-9 and J is TRBJ2-1, with a tentative D call TRBD1 (6 bases). Deletions cut 7 bases from V and 3 bases from J, with 10 bases between. Looked up from germline, CDR1 is SEHNR and CDR2 is FQNEAQ (reference sequence). This CDR3 is built from 13 residues. CDR3 region: CASTQQGYNEQFF. The DNA for the CDR3 is TGTGCCAGCACACAACAGGGCTACAATGAGCAGTTCTTC.

This clonotype was seen a handful of times. V is TRBV20-1 and J is TRBJ2-5; D is perhaps TRBD2 (5 bases). The CDR3 spans 12 residues. Looked up from germline, CDR1 is DFQATT and CDR2 is SNEGSKA (reference sequence). Between the trimmed V and J ends, which lost 6 bases and 3 bases, there was a span of 11 bases. CDR3 bases: TGCAGTGCCCCGGGGAACGAAGAGACCCAGTACTTC. The encoded protein is CSAPGNEETQYF.

This rearrangement joins TRBV21-1 to TRBJ2-1; the tabulated D call, TRBD2, remains unverified against the DNA. TRBV21-1 is listed as a pseudogene. The CDR3 length is 17 residues. The CDR3 reads CASSKDICWTSGNEQFF. The DNA for the CDR3 is TGTGCCAGCAGCAAAGATATTTGTTGGACTAGCGGGAATGAGCAGTTCTTC.

This clonotype came up many times. The chain carries TRBV7-6 and TRBJ2-7; D unclear. V shed 5 bases and J shed 3 bases, with 11 bases lying between them. The germline CDR1 and CDR2 sequences are SGHVS and FNYEAQ. This CDR3 region has 13 residues. The CDR3 DNA reads TGTGCCAGCAGCCTACAACCTCGCTACGAGCAGTACTTC. Translating gives CASSLQPRYEQYF. Supplemented by reference TRBV7-6 and TRBJ2-7, the full variable domain reads GAGVSQSPRYKVTKRGQDVALRCDPISGHVSLYWYRQALGQGPEFLTYFNYEAQQDKSGLPNDRFSAERPEGSISTLTIQRTEQRDSAMYRCASSLQPRYEQYFGPGTRLTVT.

The rearrangement uses TRBV6-2 or TRBV6-3 and TRBJ2-4; TRBD2 matches at 10 bases. Trimming removed 0 bases from V and 0 bases from J; junction bases left unmatched: 17. Germline V CDR1 and CDR2: MNHEY, SVGEGT. The CDR3 has 22 amino acids. Here the CDR3 reads CASSYSRSPSGGKELAKNIQYF. The CDR3 bases are TGTGCCAGCAGTTACTCGAGAAGTCCTAGCGGGGGAAAGGAACTAGCCAAAAACATTCAGTACTTC.

The chain uses TRBV24-1 and TRBJ2-3; D remains unclear. CDR1 is KGHDR and CDR2 is SFDVKD in the germline V gene. The CDR3 length is 13 residues. V lost 0 bases, J lost 8 bases, and 8 bases lay in between. CDR3 sequence: CATSDLQAFTQYF. CDR3 nucleotides: TGTGCCACCAGTGATTTGCAGGCCTTTACGCAGTATTTT.

The gene calls are TRBV12-3 or TRBV12-4 and TRBJ1-1, with D possibly TRBD1 on 6 matching bases. The CDR3 contains 14 residues. Between the trimmed V and J ends, which lost 3 bases and 4 bases, there was a span of 12 bases. This chain's CDR3 is CASSLGGGGTEAFF. CDR3 in DNA: TGTGCCAGCAGTTTGGGGGGCGGCGGCACTGAAGCTTTCTTT.

In its sample, this clonotype is medium-sized (0.01 to 0.1%). CDR3 DNA sequence: TGCAGCGGTATACTAAATTACGAGCAGTACTTC. Translating it yields CSGILNYEQYF. This sequence joins TRBV29-1 and TRBJ2-7, with unresolved D. Germline V gives CDR1 SQVTM, CDR2 ANQGSEA. With 7 bases removed from V and 4 bases from J, the gap between germline ends came to 11 bases. The CDR3 has 11 amino acids.

This clonotype showed up just a few times. The V call is TRBV2, the J call TRBJ2-1; D is undetermined. V lost 3 bases and J 4 bases, leaving 7 bases between the germline ends. The germline V gene encodes CDR1 SNHLY and CDR2 FYNNEI. This CDR3 is 13 amino acids long. In DNA, the CDR3 is TGTGCCAGCAGTGATGGTGTGTACAATGAGCAGTTCTTC. Amino acids: CASSDGVYNEQFF.

The chain is built from TRBV29-1 and TRBJ2-5; maybe TRBD2 (5 bases). V lost 0 bases and J lost 2, with 13 bases in between. Germline V lookup: CDR1 SQVTM, CDR2 ANQGSEA. The CDR3 sequence is 15 residues long. CDR3 in amino acids: CSVEDLNRGQETQYF. In DNA form, the CDR3 reads TGCAGCGTTGAAGATCTGAATAGAGGGCAAGAGACCCAGTACTTC.

The chain joins TRBV6-6 to TRBJ2-1; TRBD2 matches 8 bases. Germline V lookup: CDR1 MNHNY, CDR2 SVGAGI (reference sequence). The CDR3 consists of 17 residues. The V and J ends lost 5 bases and 4 bases, in that order; junction bases with no gene match: 13. The CDR3 is CASSHGLADVPYNEQFF. In DNA, the CDR3 is TGTGCCAGCAGTCATGGACTAGCAGACGTTCCTTACAATGAGCAGTTCTTC.

This clonotype has only a few counts. The J gene is TRBJ2-5, the V gene TRBV5-4, with 7 bases matching TRBD2. The CDR3 is made up of 15 amino acids. CDR1 is SGHNT and CDR2 is YYREEE in the germline V gene (reference sequence). The V segment lost 4 bases and the J segment 2 bases; nucleotides outside the gene matches: 8. CDR3 bases: TGTGCCAGCAGCACAAAATTGGGAGGGCAAGAGACCCAGTACTTC. Its protein is CASSTKLGGQETQYF.